This is a list of T cell receptor beta chains from one sample in a study of type 1 regulatory T cells. These receptors lack a known antigen. TCRdb reanalysed the reads using MiXCR and keeps one entry per CDR3 protein. Of tens of thousands of distinct CDR3 sequences in the sample, about a fifth were seen once. Source material: cultured type 1 regulatory T (Tr1) cells, either the whole culture or a sorted fraction (not recorded which). Source of these receptors: a human donor in good health. Each CDR3 is given with its conserved first and last residue. The D gene is left open where the match is weak. Size values are once, few and many counts, or a class for expanded clones, and some rows have none.

>TRBV20-1|TRBJ2-5|few|.
CSASSAEETQYF
TGCAGTGCTAGCTCTGCAGAAGAGACCCAGTACTTC
>TRBV28|TRBJ2-2|.|TRBD1
CASRGQGVANTGELFF
TGTGCCAGCAGGGGACAGGGGGTCGCGAACACCGGGGAGCTGTTTTTT
>TRBV5-1|TRBJ1-1|few|.
CASSLAVRPMNTEAFF
TGCGCCAGCAGCTTGGCCGTTAGGCCGATGAACACTGAAGCTTTCTTT
>TRBV7-2|TRBJ2-4|.|.
CASSPQEAKNIQYF
TGTGCCAGCAGCCCCCAGGAGGCCAAAAACATTCAGTACTTC
>TRBV10-3|TRBJ2-1|many|.
CAISEQVNEQFF
TGTGCCATCAGTGAACAAGTCAATGAGCAGTTCTTC
>TRBV5-1|TRBJ2-3|.|.
CASSYADTQYF
TGCGCCAGTAGTTATGCAGATACGCAGTATTTT
>TRBV7-9|TRBJ2-7|.|TRBD2
CASSRGLAGRSSYEQYF
TGTGCCAGCAGCCGGGGACTAGCGGGACGAAGCTCCTACGAGCAGTACTTC
>TRBV20-1|TRBJ2-1|many|.
CSADLYNEQFF
TGCAGTGCAGATCTATACAATGAGCAGTTCTTC
>TRBV30|TRBJ1-2|.|.
CAWSPADIYTF
TGTGCCTGGAGCCCTGCGGACATCTACACCTTC
>TRBV7-9|TRBJ2-1|.|TRBD2
CASSSETSGSFNNERFF
TGTGCCAGCAGCTCTGAGACTAGCGGGAGTTTCAACAATGAGCGGTTCTTC
>TRBV18|TRBJ2-3|many|.
CASSPPVFGGADTQYF
TGTGCCAGCTCACCACCGGTCTTTGGGGGAGCAGATACGCAGTATTTT
>TRBV30|TRBJ2-7|.|TRBD2
CAWRPSSGPYEQYF
TGTGCCTGGAGACCCTCTAGCGGACCTTACGAGCAGTACTTC
>TRBV5-6|TRBJ1-2|.|.
CASSLADYGYTF
TGTGCCAGCAGCTTGGCTGACTATGGCTACACCTTC
>TRBV20-1|TRBJ2-5|.|.
CSARSTGQETQYF
TGCAGTGCTAGATCGACTGGTCAAGAGACCCAGTACTTC
>TRBV15|TRBJ1-2|.|.
CATSRVLRGGYTF
TGTGCCACCAGCAGAGTCCTTCGGGGTGGCTACACCTTC
>TRBV6-2/TRBV6-3|TRBJ2-5|.|.
CASRWDGETQYF
TGTGCCAGCAGGTGGGACGGAGAGACCCAGTACTTC
>TRBV27|TRBJ2-1|few|TRBD2
CASRGRKTSGVYEQFF
TGTGCCAGCAGAGGACGGAAGACTAGCGGGGTTTATGAGCAGTTCTTC
>TRBV4-2|TRBJ1-5|few|.
CASSQGTGGFNQPQHF
TGTGCCAGCAGCCAGGGGACGGGAGGCTTCAATCAGCCCCAGCATTTT
>TRBV5-1|TRBJ2-2|few|.
CASSSSGRASTGELFF
TGCGCCAGCAGCTCCTCTGGACGGGCTTCGACCGGGGAGCTGTTTTTT
>TRBV12-3/TRBV12-4|TRBJ1-1|few|TRBD1
CASPLEDSQGAEAFF
TGTGCCAGCCCGCTGGAGGACAGTCAGGGGGCTGAAGCTTTCTTT
>TRBV5-1|TRBJ2-1|many|TRBD2
CASSLNPGGGEQFF
TGCGCCAGCAGCTTAAATCCCGGCGGGGGAGAGCAGTTCTTC
>TRBV6-6|TRBJ2-7|.|.
CASSFKYEQYF
TGTGCCAGCAGCTTTAAATACGAGCAGTACTTC
>TRBV5-1|TRBJ2-3|many|.
CASSLGRTTDTQYF
TGCGCCAGCAGCTTGGGTAGGACGACAGATACGCAGTATTTT
>TRBV5-1|TRBJ1-1|.|.
CASSLDLQLNTEAFF
TGCGCCAGCAGCTTGGATTTACAGCTGAACACTGAAGCTTTCTTT
>TRBV5-1|TRBJ1-2|medium-sized|.
CASSLEWGLKDGYTF
TGCGCCAGCAGCTTGGAATGGGGTCTGAAGGATGGCTACACCTTC
>TRBV19|TRBJ2-7|few|.
CASSISSSGAYEQYF
TGTGCCAGTAGTATTTCGAGTAGCGGAGCATACGAGCAGTACTTC
>TRBV30|TRBJ1-5|.|.
CAWSIQGDQPQHF
TGTGCCTGGAGTATACAGGGTGATCAGCCCCAGCATTTT
>TRBV19|TRBJ2-7|.|.
CARGGGRSSYEQYF
TGTGCCAGGGGGGGAGGCAGGAGCTCCTACGAGCAGTACTTC
>TRBV30|TRBJ2-5|.|.
CACLLERAYNEQYF
TGTGCCTGCCTTCTAGAAAGGGCCTACAATGAGCAGTACTTC
>TRBV9|TRBJ2-5|.|TRBD1
CAKKQNRGPGETQYF
TGTGCCAAAAAGCAAAACAGGGGCCCTGGAGAGACCCAGTACTTC
>TRBV19|TRBJ2-1|.|TRBD2
CATGTSPYNEQFF
TGTGCCACCGGGACTAGTCCCTACAATGAGCAGTTCTTC
>TRBV20-1|TRBJ2-4|.|.
CSARSPGRTKNIQYF
TGCAGTGCTAGATCTCCGGGACGGACTAAAAACATTCAGTACTTC
>TRBV6-5|TRBJ2-2|few|TRBD2
CASSLGWGRANTGELFF
TGTGCCAGCAGTTTGGGCTGGGGGAGGGCGAACACCGGGGAGCTGTTTTTT
>TRBV20-1|TRBJ2-7|.|TRBD2
CSAGGLAAEQYF
TGCAGTGCTGGAGGACTAGCGGCCGAGCAGTACTTC
>TRBV29-1|TRBJ2-5|.|.
CSVQGNSETQYF
TGCAGCGTTCAAGGAAACTCAGAGACCCAGTACTTC
>TRBV28|TRBJ2-7|.|.
CASSTKGRIVYF
TGTGCCAGCAGCACGAAGGGCCGCATCGTCTACTTC
>TRBV6-2/TRBV6-3|TRBJ1-2|.|TRBD1
CASSDRTGGNGYTF
TGTGCCAGCAGTGACCGGACAGGGGGCAATGGCTACACCTTC
>TRBV20-1|TRBJ1-6|.|TRBD1
CSARRDSPSSYNSPLHF
TGCAGTGCCCGTCGGGACAGCCCGAGCTCCTATAATTCACCCCTCCACTTT
>TRBV20-1|TRBJ2-7|few|.
CSASIGGTYEQYF
TGCAGTGCCTCAATAGGCGGGACCTACGAGCAGTACTTC
>TRBV6-1|TRBJ2-1|few|.
CASSEGAGLDEQFF
TGTGCCAGCAGTGAAGGTGCAGGTCTAGATGAGCAGTTCTTC
>TRBV12-3/TRBV12-4|TRBJ1-4|.|TRBD1
CASSLVTGATNEKLFF
TGTGCCAGCAGTTTAGTTACAGGGGCAACTAATGAAAAACTGTTTTTT
>TRBV2|TRBJ2-5|.|.
CASNQGPETQYF
TGTGCCAGCAATCAGGGGCCGGAGACCCAGTACTTC
>TRBV27|TRBJ1-5|medium-sized|.
CASSLTGSSQPQHF
TGTGCCAGCAGTTTGACAGGTTCGTCTCAGCCCCAGCATTTT
>TRBV30|TRBJ1-1|few|.
CAWRVHVNTEAFF
TGTGCCTGGAGGGTACACGTGAACACTGAAGCTTTCTTT
>TRBV6-1|TRBJ1-4|few|.
CLGREGLNEKLFF
TGTTTGGGGCGTGAGGGTCTTAATGAAAAACTGTTTTTT
>TRBV6-5|TRBJ1-1|.|TRBD1
CASSPGDRNTEAFF
TGTGCCAGCAGTCCAGGGGACAGGAACACTGAAGCTTTCTTT
>TRBV18|TRBJ1-6|few|.
CASSPPALGNSPLHF
TGTGCCAGCTCACCACCGGCACTGGGGAATTCACCCCTCCACTTT
>TRBV5-1|TRBJ2-1|.|TRBD2
CASSGTTSGSGEQFF
TGCGCCAGCAGCGGTACGACTAGCGGGTCCGGTGAGCAGTTCTTC
>TRBV3-1|TRBJ2-4|.|.
CASSQFDSINIQYF
TGTGCCAGCAGCCAATTTGACTCGATAAACATTCAGTACTTC
>TRBV5-6|TRBJ2-3|many|TRBD2
CASSHLAVSTDTQYF
TGTGCCAGCAGCCACCTAGCGGTTAGCACAGATACGCAGTATTTT
>TRBV5-1|TRBJ2-3|many|.
CASSLDATRTDTQYF
TGCGCCAGCAGCTTGGATGCGACCCGCACAGATACGCAGTATTTT
>TRBV5-5|TRBJ2-2|few|TRBD2
CASSSRWGGGDTAGELFF
TGTGCCAGCAGCTCCCGGTGGGGCGGGGGAGATACGGCCGGGGAGCTGTTTTTT
>TRBV20-1|TRBJ2-3|.|.
CSAADSGRTDTQYF
TGCAGTGCCGCCGACAGTGGCCGCACAGATACGCAGTATTTT
>TRBV10-3|TRBJ2-1|.|.
CAIRGSNEQFF
TGTGCCATCCGAGGGAGCAATGAGCAGTTCTTC
>TRBV7-2|TRBJ1-5|few|TRBD1
CASSLEEGANQPQHF
TGTGCCAGCAGCTTAGAAGAGGGGGCAAATCAGCCCCAGCATTTT
>TRBV20-1|TRBJ1-1|few|.
CSAPPFGARVNTEAFF
TGCAGTGCCCCCCCCTTTGGGGCGAGAGTGAACACTGAAGCTTTCTTT
>TRBV7-3|TRBJ2-2|.|.
CASSLIKTGNTGGLFF
TGTGCCAGCAGCTTAATAAAGACAGGAAACACCGGGGGGCTGTTTTTT